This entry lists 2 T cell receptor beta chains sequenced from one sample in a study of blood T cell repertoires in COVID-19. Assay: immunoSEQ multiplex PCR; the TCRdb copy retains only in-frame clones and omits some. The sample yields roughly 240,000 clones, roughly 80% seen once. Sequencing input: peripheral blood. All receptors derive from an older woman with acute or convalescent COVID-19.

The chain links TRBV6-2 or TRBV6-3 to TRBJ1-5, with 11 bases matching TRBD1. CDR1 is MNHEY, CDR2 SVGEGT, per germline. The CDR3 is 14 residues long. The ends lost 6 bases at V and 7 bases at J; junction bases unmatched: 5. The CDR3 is CASSWTGGGQPQHF. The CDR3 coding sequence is TGTGCCAGCAGCTGGACAGGGGGCGGACAGCCCCAGCATTTT.

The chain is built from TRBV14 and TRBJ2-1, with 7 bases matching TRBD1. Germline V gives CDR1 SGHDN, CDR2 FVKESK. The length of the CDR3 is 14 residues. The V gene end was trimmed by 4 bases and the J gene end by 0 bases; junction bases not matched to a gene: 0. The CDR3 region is CASSRDSSYNEQFF. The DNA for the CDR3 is TGTGCCAGCAGCCGGGACAGCTCCTACAATGAGCAGTTCTTC. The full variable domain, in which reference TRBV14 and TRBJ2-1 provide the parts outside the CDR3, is EAGVTQFPSHSVIEKGQTVTLRCDPISGHDNLYWYRRVMGKEIKFLLHFVKESKQDESGMPNNRFLAERTGGTYSTLKVQPAELEDSGVYFCASSRDSSYNEQFFGPGTRLTVL.